This T cell receptor beta chain was observed in a study of tumour-infiltrating T cells in Burkitt lymphoma. Study overall: Patients covered every epidemiological subtype of Burkitt lymphoma. Overall and progression-free survival were predicted by productive clonality. Study-wide results and limits: Public clonotypes, several, appeared across numerous Burkitt lymphoma patients.

The CDR3 sequence is 13 residues long. Between the trimmed V and J ends, which lost 7 bases and 3 bases, there was a span of 12 bases. Germline V gene sequence: CDR1 SGHTA, CDR2 FQGNSA. This clone was observed a handful of times. Its cognate antigen is unknown. The method was immunoSEQ multiplex PCR; TCRdb's version includes in-frame clones alone and lacks a portion of them. This sample has about 3,700 clones, with over 15% found just once. The chain links TRBV7-2 to TRBJ1-2, with a possible D match to TRBD1 (6 bases). This clonotype originated in a human donor with Burkitt lymphoma. The material sequenced was tumor tissue. The DNA of the CDR3 is TGTGCCAGCATCCCAGCAGGGGACTATGGCTACACCTTC. It specifies CASIPAGDYGYTF.